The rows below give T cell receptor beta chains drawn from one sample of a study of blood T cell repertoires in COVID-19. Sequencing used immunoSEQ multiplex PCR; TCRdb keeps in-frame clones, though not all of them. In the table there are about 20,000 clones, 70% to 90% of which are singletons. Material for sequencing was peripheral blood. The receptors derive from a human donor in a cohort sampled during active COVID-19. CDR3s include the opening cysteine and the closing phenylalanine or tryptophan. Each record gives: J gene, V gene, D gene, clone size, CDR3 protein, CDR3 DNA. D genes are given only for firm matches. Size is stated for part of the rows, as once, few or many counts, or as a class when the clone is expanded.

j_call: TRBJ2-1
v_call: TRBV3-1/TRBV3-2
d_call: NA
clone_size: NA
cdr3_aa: CASSQEGADEQFF
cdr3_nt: TGTGCCAGCAGCCAGGAGGGTGCCGATGAGCAGTTCTTC

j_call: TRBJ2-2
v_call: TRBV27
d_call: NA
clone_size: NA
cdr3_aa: CASRTYTGELFF
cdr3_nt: TGTGCCAGCAGAACTTACACCGGGGAGCTGTTTTTT

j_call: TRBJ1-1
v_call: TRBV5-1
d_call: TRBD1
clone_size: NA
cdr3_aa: CASSLQTRGHTEAFF
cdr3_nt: TGCGCCAGCAGCCTACAGACCAGGGGGCACACTGAAGCTTTCTTT

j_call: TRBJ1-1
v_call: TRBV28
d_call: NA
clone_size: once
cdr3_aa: CASSTDLQGLDTEAFF
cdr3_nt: TGTGCCAGCAGCACTGACCTACAGGGTTTGGACACTGAAGCTTTCTTT

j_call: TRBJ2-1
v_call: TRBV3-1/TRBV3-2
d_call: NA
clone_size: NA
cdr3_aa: CASSQAGTYLEQFF
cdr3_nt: TGTGCCAGCAGCCAAGCAGGGACTTACCTGGAGCAGTTCTTC

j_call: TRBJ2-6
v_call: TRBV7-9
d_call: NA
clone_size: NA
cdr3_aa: CASSAGMTSGANVLTF
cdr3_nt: TGTGCCAGCAGCGCCGGGATGACCTCTGGGGCCAACGTCCTGACTTTC

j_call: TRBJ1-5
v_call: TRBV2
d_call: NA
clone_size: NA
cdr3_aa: CASSAASGQPQHF
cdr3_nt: TGTGCCAGCAGTGCGGCATCAGGTCAGCCCCAGCATTTT

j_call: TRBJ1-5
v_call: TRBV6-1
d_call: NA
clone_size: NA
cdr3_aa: CASSEFHYNQPQHF
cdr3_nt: TGTGCCAGCAGTGAATTCCACTACAATCAGCCCCAGCATTTT

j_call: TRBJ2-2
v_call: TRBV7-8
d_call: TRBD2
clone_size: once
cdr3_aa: CASSRRGFGTGELFF
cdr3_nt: TGTGCCAGCAGTCGGCGGGGGTTTGGCACCGGGGAGCTGTTTTTT

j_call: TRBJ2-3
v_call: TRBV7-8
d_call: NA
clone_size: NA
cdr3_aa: CASSPRAADTQYF
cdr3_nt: TGTGCCAGCAGCCCGCGGGCTGCAGATACGCAGTATTTT

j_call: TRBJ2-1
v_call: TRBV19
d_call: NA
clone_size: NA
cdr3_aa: CASSIDGYNEQFF
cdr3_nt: TGTGCCAGTAGTATCGACGGGTACAATGAGCAGTTCTTC

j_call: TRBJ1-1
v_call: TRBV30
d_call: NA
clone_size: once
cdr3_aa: CAWDSNTEAFF
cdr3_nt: TGTGCCTGGGACTCGAACACTGAAGCTTTCTTT

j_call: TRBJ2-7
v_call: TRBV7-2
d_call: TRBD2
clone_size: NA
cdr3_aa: CATLETAGGPNYEQYF
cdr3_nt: TGTGCCACCTTAGAGACGGCGGGAGGGCCGAACTACGAGCAGTACTTC

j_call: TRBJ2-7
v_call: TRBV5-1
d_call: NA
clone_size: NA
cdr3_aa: CASSLGRDPPYEQYF
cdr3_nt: TGCGCCAGCAGCTTGGGTCGGGATCCCCCCTACGAGCAGTACTTC

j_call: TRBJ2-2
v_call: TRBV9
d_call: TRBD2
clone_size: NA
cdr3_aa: CASSPLGNAGGNTGELFF
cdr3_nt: TGTGCCAGCAGCCCATTAGGTAACGCGGGAGGGAACACCGGGGAGCTGTTTTTT

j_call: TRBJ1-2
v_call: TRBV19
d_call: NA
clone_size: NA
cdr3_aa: CASSRDNRILANYGYTF
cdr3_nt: TGTGCCAGTAGTCGAGACAACAGGATCCTAGCTAACTATGGCTACACCTTC

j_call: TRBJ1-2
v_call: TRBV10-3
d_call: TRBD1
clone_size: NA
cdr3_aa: CAISDGRGRYGYTF
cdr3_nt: TGTGCCATCAGTGACGGCAGGGGGCGGTACGGCTACACCTTC

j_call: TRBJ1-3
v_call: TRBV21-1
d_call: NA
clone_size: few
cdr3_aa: CASSNRNTIYF
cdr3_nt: TGTGCCAGCAGCAACAGAAACACCATATATTTT

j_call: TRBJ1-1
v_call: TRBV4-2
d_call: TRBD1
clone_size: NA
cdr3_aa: CASTGGQGVWNTEAFF
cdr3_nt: TGTGCCAGCACAGGAGGACAGGGAGTTTGGAACACTGAAGCTTTCTTT

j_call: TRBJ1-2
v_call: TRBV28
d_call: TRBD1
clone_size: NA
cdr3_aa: CASSSRTGRLYGYTF
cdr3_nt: TGTGCCAGCAGTTCAAGGACAGGGAGGCTCTATGGCTACACCTTC

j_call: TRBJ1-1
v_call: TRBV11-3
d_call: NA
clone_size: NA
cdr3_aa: CASSVLQGPNTEAFF
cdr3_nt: TGTGCCAGCAGCGTATTACAGGGCCCGAACACTGAAGCTTTCTTT